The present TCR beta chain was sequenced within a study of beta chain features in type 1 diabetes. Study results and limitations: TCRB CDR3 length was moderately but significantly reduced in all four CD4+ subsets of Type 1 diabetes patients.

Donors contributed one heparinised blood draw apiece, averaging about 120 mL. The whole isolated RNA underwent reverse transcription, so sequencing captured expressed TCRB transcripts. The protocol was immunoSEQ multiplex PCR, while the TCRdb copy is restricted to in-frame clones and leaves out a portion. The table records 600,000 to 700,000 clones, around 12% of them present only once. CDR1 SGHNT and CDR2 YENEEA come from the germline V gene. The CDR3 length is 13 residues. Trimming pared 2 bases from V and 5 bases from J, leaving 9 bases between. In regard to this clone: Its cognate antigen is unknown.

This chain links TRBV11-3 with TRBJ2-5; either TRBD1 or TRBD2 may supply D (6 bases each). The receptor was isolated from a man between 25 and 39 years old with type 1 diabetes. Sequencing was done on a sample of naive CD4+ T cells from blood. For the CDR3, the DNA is TGTGCCAGCAGCTTATTAGGGGGGGAGACCCAGTACTTC. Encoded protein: CASSLLGGETQYF.